The clone carrying this TCR beta chain was counted a single time. The CDR3 is 17 amino acids. J was trimmed by 5 bases and V by 4 bases; bases with no gene match: 14. Per germline, CDR1 SGHTA and CDR2 FQGNSA. The data belong to a study of chemoradiotherapy in HPV16-positive cancers. Data came from immunoSEQ multiplex PCR; TCRdb stores just in-frame clones and leaves some out. Of 7,000 to 8,500 clones detected, around nine tenths appear once; the ten largest clones hold under 3.5%. This clonotype was sampled from a human donor with HPV-associated anogenital cancer. The chain carries TRBV7-2 and TRBJ2-5; TRBD2 matches at 9 bases. Here the sequenced sample was tumor tissue, taken from a patient who underwent chemoradiotherapy. This CDR3 reads CASSSPTSGRRGETQYF. The CDR3 coding sequence is TGTGCCAGCAGCTCTCCGACTAGCGGAAGACGCGGGGAGACCCAGTACTTC.